This TCR beta chain comes out of a study of CD8 T cells in ankylosing spondylitis. General study points: Reactive arthritis synovial fluid and blood were previously reported to contain some motif variants.

This clonotype was counted many times. The target antigen is unknown. Germline CDR1 DFQATT, CDR2 SNEGSKA (reference sequence). The CDR3 runs to 18 residues. The V and J ends lost 0 bases and 2 bases, in that order; junction bases with no gene match: 9. Quantitative 5'-RACE with molecular barcodes was used to make the TCR beta libraries. TCRdb passed the 5' RACE reads through MiXCR, listing each CDR3 protein once. This sample has roughly 100,000 distinct CDR3 sequences, with roughly 8.3% found just once. The material sequenced was blood, either unsorted or a sorted T cell fraction (not recorded which). The gene calls are TRBV20-1 and TRBJ2-6; 8 bases agree with TRBD1. This sequence was found in a male donor with ankylosing spondylitis or in good health (not recorded which). The CDR3 protein is CSARDPRTGFTGANVLTF. DNA of the CDR3: TGCAGTGCTAGAGATCCCAGGACAGGGTTCACTGGGGCCAACGTCCTGACTTTC.